Listed here are 17 T cell receptor beta chains from one sample, sequenced in a study of blood T cell repertoires in COVID-19. Some clones are missing from TCRdb's copy, which holds only in-frame ones; the method was immunoSEQ multiplex PCR. The sample has some 300,000 clones; 89% are singletons. The source material was PBMCs or T cells enriched from blood (not recorded which). The receptors come from a woman aged 40 to 49 who had recovered from COVID-19.

V and J are TRBV7-8 and TRBJ1-2; 7 bases are shared with TRBD1. Germline CDR1 reads SGHVS; CDR2 reads FQNEAQ. This CDR3 region has 18 residues. V trimming: 7 bases; J trimming: 0 bases; junction bases outside the gene matches: 17. The CDR3 here is CASTPSPGQRFTNYGYTF. The CDR3 DNA sequence: TGTGCCAGCACCCCTTCACCGGGACAGCGATTTACTAACTATGGCTACACCTTC.

V is TRBV6-5 and J is TRBJ2-1, with D perhaps matching TRBD2 (5 bases). This CDR3 is built from 13 residues. With 11 bases removed from V and 2 bases from J, the gap between germline ends came to 13 bases. The germline V gene encodes CDR1 MNHEY and CDR2 SVGAGI. The CDR3: CASARGPYNEQFF. The CDR3 DNA sequence: TGTGCCTCAGCACGAGGGCCCTACAATGAGCAGTTCTTC.

The chain couples TRBV28 to TRBJ1-5; D perhaps matches TRBD1 (6 bases). Germline V lookup: CDR1 MDHEN, CDR2 SYDVKM. V lost 3 bases and J lost 0, with 18 bases in between. CDR3 size: 18 residues. DNA for the CDR3: TGTGCCAGCAGTTTTTGGTCGGGACACCAGAATAGCAATCAGCCCCAGCATTTT. Amino acids: CASSFWSGHQNSNQPQHF.

V is TRBV18 and J is TRBJ1-2; TRBD1 matches 10 bases. CDR1 KGHSH and CDR2 LQKENI come from the germline V gene. V trimming: 5 bases; J trimming: 3 bases; junction bases outside the gene matches: 6. CDR3 size: 15 residues. As DNA, the CDR3 is TGTGCCAGCTCAGTTCGACAGGGGGCTGACTATGGCTACACCTTC. Translated: CASSVRQGADYGYTF.

This sequence joins TRBV6-5 and TRBJ2-3; 8 nucleotides line up with TRBD2. The V segment lost 2 bases and the J segment 7 bases; nucleotides outside the gene matches: 11. Germline CDR1 MNHEY, CDR2 SVGAGI. The CDR3 totals 16 residues. The DNA of the CDR3 is TGTGCCAGCAGTTACGGGAGTAGCGGGGAGAGGAATACGCAGTATTTT. It is translated as CASSYGSSGERNTQYF.

This chain links TRBV11-3 with TRBJ1-4; 9 nucleotides agree with TRBD1. Germline CDR1 and CDR2: SGHNT and YENEEA. Unmatched junction bases numbered 11, after V lost 5 bases and J lost 7 bases. The CDR3 is 16 residues long. CDR3 sequence (DNA): TGTGCCAGCAGCCGGGACAGGGCGCGGCACGGTGAAAAACTGTTTTTT. This sequence encodes CASSRDRARHGEKLFF.

The chain employs TRBV5-4 and TRBJ2-1, with 8 bases lining up with TRBD2. CDR3 length: 16 residues. After removal of 3 bases from V and 5 bases from J, the junction contained 10 bases not matched to a gene. CDR1 and CDR2 (germline): SGHNT, YYREEE (reference sequence). CDR3 loop: CASSYPTSGRHNEQFF. In DNA, the CDR3 is TGTGCCAGCAGCTACCCGACGAGCGGGAGACACAATGAGCAGTTCTTC. Filled out from reference TRBV5-4 and TRBJ2-1, the complete variable domain reads ETGVTQSPTHLIKTRGQQVTLRCSSQSGHNTVSWYQQALGQGPQFIFQYYREEENGRGNFPPRFSGLQFPNYSSELNVNALELDDSALYLCASSYPTSGRHNEQFFGPGTRLTVL.

In this sample, this clone turned up a few times. This chain joins TRBV9 and TRBJ1-6; perhaps TRBD1 as D (5 bases). V was cut by 0 bases and J by 8 bases, with 9 bases left in between. This CDR3 contains 14 residues. CDR1 and CDR2 (germline): SGDLS, YYNGEE. The CDR3 region is CASSVDRGDSPLHF. As DNA, the CDR3 is TGTGCCAGCAGCGTAGATAGGGGCGATTCACCCCTCCACTTT.

As concerns this clone: The same CDR3 arises from other DNA sequences in this sample as well. The chain has TRBV10-3 and TRBJ1-1, with D possibly TRBD1 on 5 matching bases. Germline V gene sequence: CDR1 ENHRY, CDR2 SYGVKD. V was clipped by 0 bases and J by 0 bases, with 8 bases between them. The CDR3 extends over 15 amino acids. The DNA for the CDR3 is TGTGCCATCAGTGAGTCATCAGGGCTGAACACTGAAGCTTTCTTT. It specifies CAISESSGLNTEAFF.

This chain links TRBV7-9 with TRBJ2-7; D is possibly TRBD1 (5 bases). CDR3 length: 13 residues. In germline, CDR1 is SEHNR, CDR2 FQNEAQ (reference sequence). Trimming took off 6 bases at V and 3 bases at J, with 12 bases between the two ends. The CDR3 region has the DNA TGTGCCAGCAGTCCGACAGCTAGCTACGAGCAGTACTTC. Protein: CASSPTASYEQYF. The whole variable domain, filled in from reference TRBV7-9 and TRBJ2-7, reads DTGVSQNPRHKITKRGQNVTFRCDPISEHNRLYWYRQTLGQGPEFLTYFQNEAQLEKSRLLSDRFSAERPKGSFSTLEIQRTEQGDSAMYLCASSPTASYEQYFGPGTRLTVT.

The chain links TRBV28 to TRBJ2-1; 11 positions agree with TRBD2. The germline V gene encodes CDR1 MDHEN and CDR2 SYDVKM. The CDR3 extends over 17 amino acids. The V segment lost 6 bases and the J segment 4 bases; nucleotides outside the gene matches: 11. The CDR3, as DNA: TGTGCCAGCAGGACTAGCGGGGCGTTTAGATCATACAATGAGCAGTTCTTC. Its translation is CASRTSGAFRSYNEQFF.

V usage is TRBV9 and J usage is TRBJ1-6, with D possibly TRBD1 on 6 matching bases. The CDR3 totals 14 residues. Trimming stripped 4 bases from V and 9 bases from J, with 14 bases between. Germline V gives CDR1 SGDLS, CDR2 YYNGEE. In nucleotides, the CDR3 is TGTGCCAGCAGCTTGGGACACCCTATTTCACCCCTCCACTTT. Its protein product is CASSLGHPISPLHF.

This clone was detected only once. V gene TRBV7-9 combines with J gene TRBJ2-7; TRBD1 matches at 11 bases. J was trimmed by 7 bases and V by 5 bases; bases with no gene match: 10. This CDR3 contains 15 residues. CDR1 SEHNR and CDR2 FQNEAQ come from the germline V gene (reference sequence). CDR3 loop: CASSPWTGGAEEQYF. As DNA, the CDR3 is TGTGCCAGCAGCCCGTGGACAGGGGGCGCGGAGGAGCAGTACTTC.

J is TRBJ1-5 and V is TRBV5-5, with D tentatively TRBD1 (5 bases). This CDR3 is 15 amino acids long. Germline CDR1 is SGHKS and CDR2 is YYEKEE (reference sequence). V was clipped by 4 bases and J by 0 bases, with 11 bases between them. CDR3 nucleotides: TGTGCCAGCAGCCTACAGGCTTATAGCAATCAGCCCCAGCATTTT. Protein sequence: CASSLQAYSNQPQHF.

The chain employs TRBV7-6 and TRBJ1-3; no reliable D call. The V gene lost 5 bases and the J gene lost 2 bases, with 19 bases spanning the gap. Germline CDR1 and CDR2: SGHVS and FNYEAQ. The CDR3 is made up of 17 amino acids. CDR3 DNA sequence: TGTGCCAGCAGCCGCCTAGGAGCGGGCACGCCTGGAAACACCATATATTTT. It codes for CASSRLGAGTPGNTIYF.

This rearrangement joins TRBV7-2 to TRBJ2-7; 10 bases map to TRBD2. J was trimmed by 3 bases and V by 3 bases; bases with no gene match: 5. This CDR3 is built from 15 residues. Germline CDR1 and CDR2: SGHTA and FQGNSA. The CDR3 bases are TGTGCCAGCAGCTTGCGGGGACTAGCGATCTACGAGCAGTACTTC. Translated: CASSLRGLAIYEQYF.

This clone was detected once. The CDR3 loop reads CATSDRGLLGRETQYF. The DNA of the CDR3 is TGTGCCACCAGTGATCGCGGACTACTCGGGAGGGAGACCCAGTACTTC. The chain combines TRBV24-1 with TRBJ2-5, with 7 bases aligning to TRBD2. With 3 bases clipped from V and 5 bases from J, the junction kept 11 bases outside the gene matches. The CDR3 consists of 16 residues. The germline V gene encodes CDR1 KGHDR and CDR2 SFDVKD.